This paragraph reports one T cell receptor (beta chain). Antigen specificity is unknown. This entry belongs to a study of T cell responses to AZD1222 COVID-19 vaccine. Whole-study findings and limits: Among spike-specific TCRs, nearly half reportedly target unmutated variant regions. Donors, mostly white British, included more females; clonal diversity was possibly underestimated.

Germline loops: CDR1 SGHTA, CDR2 FQGNSA. The CDR3 sequence is 16 residues long. V was shortened by 7 bases and J by 4 bases, with 22 bases between the two germline ends. Assay: immunoSEQ multiplex PCR; the TCRdb copy retains only in-frame clones and omits some. The table shows around 150,000 clones, with roughly 90% occurring only once. The input for sequencing was peripheral blood, taken on day 0 of AZD1222 vaccination. The chain recombines TRBV7-2 with TRBJ1-2, with D unclear. This clonotype originated in an adult in good health. CDR3 sequence (DNA): TGTGCCAGCATCCCTGGGTCGGGGTACCCACTCTATGGCTACACCTTC. Translated, it gives CASIPGSGYPLYGYTF.